This T cell receptor (beta chain) stems from a study of cytomegalovirus exposure and HLA in healthy donors. General observations from the study: For most TCR beta V segments, an earlier analysis put the productive rate at about 87% or about 30% of the time. It was in a later analysis that TCR association rates were seen to vary by HLA locus, highest for DRB1 and lowest for HLA-C.

This clone came up a few times. The antigen is unknown. There are 13 residues in the CDR3. Germline assignment: CDR1 MGHRA and CDR2 YSYEKL. Trimming shortened V by 0 bases and J by 5 bases, and 7 bases separated the two germline ends. This PCR relied on a set of 60 Vbeta primers and 13 Jbeta primers. Assay used: immunoSEQ multiplex PCR; TCRdb lists only in-frame clones, some missing. This table holds about 130,000 clones, roughly three quarters found once. What was sequenced was PBMCs. The chain uses TRBV4-1 and TRBJ1-1; no clear D gene. The origin of this receptor is a man aged 25 to 40 in good health and CMV-seronegative. This CDR3 reads CASSQDMRTEAFF. The CDR3 bases are TGCGCCAGCAGCCAAGATATGAGGACTGAAGCTTTCTTT.